This entry concerns a single TCR beta chain. This clone was seen a few times. Its specific antigen is unknown. Per-base quality was not reported, and no clone a single base away is much larger than it. The data were taken from a study of sequential checkpoint blockade in melanoma (dated by TCRdb to about 2019). About the full investigation: Using 1:1 randomization, the trial assigned patients either to first-line nivolumab followed by ipilimumab (arm A) or to ipilimumab followed by nivolumab (arm B). Maintenance nivolumab was given following each of the two trial sequences. DNA from 75 to 100 melanoma tumor samples collected before treatment underwent TCRbeta immunosequencing. For roughly 20 patients, matched tumor biopsies were taken both before treatment and at week 13, after single-agent nivolumab (arm A) or ipilimumab (arm B). The same lesion was the source of approximately 81% of the matched pre- and post-treatment tumor biopsy pairs.

The treatment or condition label of this sample denotes: randomized to nivolumab then ipilimumab (arm A) or the reverse (arm B). None of the trial patients had been given prior DNA-damaging chemotherapy. CheckMate 064, a randomized, open-label phase II trial of sequential checkpoint blockade, was the source of the samples, all of which came from patients with melanoma. Genomic DNA from formalin-fixed paraffin-embedded (FFPE) tissue samples served as the input for tumor TCR sequencing. CDR1 and CDR2, per the germline V gene, are MGHRA and YSYEKL. The CDR3 sequence holds 13 residues, the cysteine and phenylalanine included. Only the CDR3 DNA is retained, 39 bases long and in frame from the first base. At the junction V is shortened by 1 base and J by 4 bases, with 5 bases in between. What the authors observed across the whole study: Tumor T-cell fraction and clonality were correlated with PD-L1 staining and CD8+ T-cell counts, but not with mutational load. Larger, independent patient cohorts are needed to validate the response-prediction model that combines TCR metrics and mutation burden. Within-arm analyses of tumor T-cell fraction were constrained by small sample sizes and reduced statistical power. Among patients in arm A, the nivolumab-first arm, pretreatment tumor TIL clonality was associated with response (P = .04). Achieving clinical benefit was about 30 times more likely for patients whose tumor T-cell fraction and clonality increased by week 13.

TCRbeta CDR3 regions were immunosequenced from genomic DNA with the immunoSEQ Assay. Before high-throughput sequencing, the genomic DNA was amplified using bias-controlled multiplex PCR. In the paper's pipeline: To quantify the absolute abundance of each unique TCRbeta CDR3 region, the sequences were collapsed and filtered. Clonality, defined as 1 minus Pielou's evenness, was calculated using only productive rearrangements. Tumor T-cell fraction was calculated by normalizing TCRbeta template counts to the amount of usable DNA, which was estimated from several housekeeping genes. A previously published method was used to identify clones whose frequencies were significantly greater in on-treatment samples than in baseline samples. TCRdb re-hosts the immuneACCESS table, in-frame sequences only. Its copies lack some clones; in the studies checked, an unresolved V gene accounts for under half of them, and the cause for the rest is not known. That table furnishes V, J and clone size, whereas the DNA furnished D and trimming. The sample includes roughly 2,200 clones, with less than 30% observed a single time. 16% of the sample is in the top ten clones.

Here the sequenced sample was tumor tissue (inferred from file names), taken from a patient given nivolumab and ipilimumab in sequence. This receptor was obtained from a human donor with melanoma. Recombination connected TRBV4-1 to TRBJ1-3; the D gene is unclear. The CDR3 reads CASSQVAGNTIYF. The bases are TGCGCCAGCAGCCAAGTTGCCGGAAACACCATATATTTT.